The 11 T cell receptor beta chains below were found in one sample sequenced in a study of response to subunit inactivated influenza vaccine. From the RT-PCR reads, TCRdb called clonotypes with MiXCR, one entry per CDR3 protein. The table includes 500,000 to 550,000 distinct CDR3 sequences, 6% to 9% detected once. The sequenced sample was PBMCs from blood, obtained roughly 24 months after vaccination. The receptor source for this set is a man between 50 and 70 years old who received an inactivated influenza vaccine.

This clonotype came up a few times. The chain joins TRBV6-2 or TRBV6-3 to TRBJ2-7, with TRBD1 matching 7 bases. The CDR3 runs to 14 residues. Germline assignment: CDR1 MNHEY and CDR2 SVGEGT. Unmatched junction bases numbered 6, after V lost 4 bases and J lost 3 bases. CDR3 sequence: CASSSGQLRYEQYF. The CDR3 DNA is TGTGCCAGCAGTTCGGGACAGCTGCGCTACGAGCAGTACTTC.

This clonotype was observed a few times. The CDR3 reads CASSLTTQGISYGYTF. The CDR3 region has the DNA TGCGCCAGCAGCTTAACTACACAGGGGATCAGCTATGGCTACACCTTC. This rearrangement joins TRBV5-1 to TRBJ1-2, with 7 positions matching TRBD1. This CDR3 is built from 16 residues. V lost 2 bases, J lost 4 bases, and 11 bases stayed unmatched. From germline, CDR1 is SGHRS and CDR2 YFSETQ. Supplemented by reference TRBV5-1 and TRBJ1-2, the full variable domain reads KAGVTQTPRYLIKTRGQQVTLSCSPISGHRSVSWYQQTPGQGLQFLFEYFSETQRNKGNFPGRFSGRQFSNSRSEMNVSTLELGDSALYLCASSLTTQGISYGYTFGSGTRLTVV.

The chain has TRBV19 and TRBJ2-2; weak D call: TRBD2 (6 bases). The CDR3 consists of 16 residues. The germline V gene has CDR1 LNHDA and CDR2 SQIVND (reference sequence). Trimming left V 5 bases short and J 7 bases short, with 20 bases between. The CDR3 sequence: CASSLRRGADYGELFF. The CDR3 coding sequence is TGTGCCAGTAGTCTGCGGAGGGGCGCCGATTACGGGGAGCTGTTTTTT.

This clonotype occurred a few times. The chain links TRBV20-1 to TRBJ2-7; D is unresolved. Trimming stripped 5 bases from V and 4 bases from J, with 6 bases between. The CDR3 is 10 amino acids. CDR1 DFQATT and CDR2 SNEGSKA come from the germline V gene (reference sequence). Here the CDR3 DNA reads TGCAGTGCTCTAAGATACGAGCAGTACTTC. Protein: CSALRYEQYF.

This clonotype has a handful of counts. The gene calls are TRBV9 and TRBJ2-3, with TRBD2 matching 9 bases. Per the germline V gene, CDR1 is SGDLS and CDR2 is YYNGEE. This CDR3 is 15 amino acids long. Trimming at V came to 0 bases and at J to 4 bases, leaving 3 bases not matched to a gene. Written as DNA, the CDR3 is TGTGCCAGCAGCGTAGAAGTAGCGGGGGCAGATACGCAGTATTTT. This translates into CASSVEVAGADTQYF.

This rearrangement joins TRBV2 to TRBJ2-1; possible D gene TRBD2, 5 bases. Trimming took off 6 bases at V and 0 bases at J, with 9 bases between the two ends. The CDR3 runs 14 residues. In germline, CDR1 is SNHLY, CDR2 FYNNEI. The CDR3 coding sequence is TGTGCCAGCAGGGAGCGGAGCTCCTACAATGAGCAGTTCTTC. Its translation is CASRERSSYNEQFF.

This clonotype was seen repeatedly, ten times or more. V usage is TRBV6-6 and J usage is TRBJ2-2, with D possibly matching TRBD2 (5 bases). The germline V gene has CDR1 MNHNY and CDR2 SVGAGI (reference sequence). The germline V and J ends were trimmed by 6 bases and 4 bases, with 6 bases remaining between them. The CDR3 runs to 12 residues. CDR3 sequence reads: CASRRGTGELFF. As DNA, the CDR3 is TGTGCCAGCAGACGGGGCACCGGGGAGCTGTTTTTT.

This chain uses TRBV28 with TRBJ1-2; D gene unclear. V was clipped by 7 bases and J by 2 bases, with 11 bases between them. This CDR3 spans 13 amino acids. Germline CDR1 MDHEN, CDR2 SYDVKM. CDR3 residues: CASKDPMNYGYTF. The DNA for the CDR3 is TGTGCCAGCAAAGATCCGATGAACTATGGCTACACCTTC.

The J gene is TRBJ2-4, the V gene TRBV2; D assignment may be TRBD1 or TRBD2 (5 bases each). Germline CDR1 SNHLY, CDR2 FYNNEI. Trimming removed 8 bases at V and 11 bases at J, with 16 bases between. CDR3 length: 12 amino acids. In DNA form, the CDR3 reads TGTGCCAGCCGGGACCTCACAATGGTTCAGTACTTC. Its protein is CASRDLTMVQYF.

This clonotype has only a few counts. The genes are TRBV2 and TRBJ2-1, with TRBD2 as a possible D gene (5 bases). From germline, CDR1 is SNHLY and CDR2 FYNNEI. V was cut by 4 bases and J by 12 bases, with 10 bases left in between. The CDR3 covers 11 residues. CDR3 in amino acids: CASSASDWQFF. As DNA, the CDR3 is TGTGCCAGCAGTGCTTCGGACTGGCAGTTCTTC. Using reference TRBV2 and TRBJ2-1 for the parts outside the CDR3, the full variable domain is EPEVTQTPSHQVTQMGQEVILRCVPISNHLYFYWYRQILGQKVEFLVSFYNNEISEKSEIFDDQFSVERPDGSNFTLKIRSTKLEDSAMYFCASSASDWQFFGPGTRLTVL.

In this sample, this clonotype turned up many times. The chain carries TRBV4-2 and TRBJ2-3; perhaps TRBD2 as D (5 bases). Deletions cut 0 bases from V and 8 bases from J, with 12 bases between. The germline V gene encodes CDR1 LGHNA and CDR2 YNFKEQ. The CDR3 is made up of 14 amino acids. CDR3 loop: CASSQELVKATQYF. The CDR3, as DNA: TGTGCCAGCAGCCAAGAACTAGTTAAAGCTACGCAGTATTTT.